The 21 T cell receptor beta chains below all came from one sample that was sequenced in a study of T cells in Graves' hyperthyroidism and ophthalmopathy. RNA transcripts provided the source from which TCR beta CDR3 regions were amplified. The study used the HTBI primer set for a first-round RT-PCR of the TCR CDR3. In TCRdb, the multiplex PCR reads were re-called with MiXCR into one record per CDR3 protein. The sample includes 93,000 or so distinct CDR3 sequences, approximately 50% of them seen just once. The specimen was blood. Receptor source: a middle-aged man with Graves' hyperthyroidism.

This clonotype showed up many times. This chain connects TRBV2 to TRBJ2-5, with 9 bases lining up with TRBD2. This CDR3 contains 14 residues. The germline CDR1 and CDR2 sequences are SNHLY and FYNNEI. Trimming removed 2 bases from V and 7 bases from J; junction bases left unmatched: 5. This chain's CDR3 is CASSEIAGAGTQYF. The CDR3, as DNA: TGTGCCAGCAGTGAAATAGCGGGGGCAGGGACCCAGTACTTC.

The CDR3 DNA is TGTGCCAGTAGTGCTGAGGAGCGGGTGGGCGGGGAGCTGTTTTTT. It translates to CASSAEERVGGELFF. The chain couples TRBV19 to TRBJ2-2; D is perhaps TRBD2 (6 bases). The CDR3 has 15 residues. Germline V gene sequence: CDR1 LNHDA, CDR2 SQIVND (reference sequence). V lost 5 bases, J lost 7 bases, and 17 bases lay in between.

This clonotype was picked up a small number of times. With a much larger clone just one base away, this may be a read error. The gene calls are TRBV5-1 and TRBJ2-7, with TRBD2 matching 8 bases. CDR3 length equals 16 residues. The germline V gene encodes CDR1 SGHRS and CDR2 YFSETQ. Losses at the gene ends were 1 base for V and 2 bases for J; bases not matched to a gene: 8. The CDR3 DNA follows: TGCGCCAGCAGCTTGAACGCGGGGGGTAGCGCCTACGAGCAGTACTTC. This sequence encodes CASSLNAGGSAYEQYF.

The V gene is TRBV10-3, the J gene TRBJ2-7, with a possible D match to TRBD2 (6 bases). V was trimmed by 6 bases and J by 1 base, leaving 10 bases between them. The CDR3 is 13 amino acids. Germline CDR1 reads ENHRY; CDR2 reads SYGVKD. This CDR3 reads CAIREAGSYEQYF. In DNA form, the CDR3 reads TGTGCCATCAGAGAGGCGGGATCCTACGAGCAGTACTTC.

On this clonotype itself: The conserved closing phenylalanine or tryptophan is absent in this CDR3, likely reflecting a read error. V gene TRBV5-8 combines with J gene TRBJ2-3, with TRBD1 identical over 10 bases. CDR3 size: 14 residues. Germline CDR1 SGHTS, CDR2 YDEGEE. This chain's CDR3 is CASTRDRGTDTQYV. Written as DNA, the CDR3 is TGTGCCAGCACCCGGGACAGGGGCACGGATACGCAGTATGTT.

This chain links TRBV11-3 with TRBJ2-7, with D perhaps matching TRBD2 (5 bases). Germline CDR1 is SGHNT and CDR2 is YENEEA. Trimming removed 5 bases at V and 2 bases at J, with 13 bases between. This CDR3 is built from 14 residues. CDR3 bases: TGTGCCAGCAGCGTAAAGGCCGGGACCTACGAGCAGTACTTC. Encoded protein: CASSVKAGTYEQYF.

V gene TRBV20-1 combines with J gene TRBJ2-7, with D unresolved. Trimming pared 6 bases from V and 13 bases from J, leaving 25 bases between. Germline V gene lookup returns CDR1 DFQATT and CDR2 SNEGSKA (reference sequence). The CDR3 consists of 13 residues. CDR3 bases: TGCAGTGCCCGCTTGGTTAGTTCCTACGAGCGATACTTC. It yields the protein CSARLVSSYERYF.

Concerning this clonotype: Possible read error: a much larger clone is one base away. The J gene is TRBJ2-1, the V gene TRBV6-5, with D possibly being TRBD1 (6 bases). This CDR3 has 14 residues. Germline V gives CDR1 MNHEY, CDR2 SVGAGI. In DNA, the CDR3 is TGTGCCGGCAGGTCCAGGGGTAGCAACAATGAGCAGTTCTTC. Translating gives CAGRSRGSNNEQFF.

This clonotype has a count of ten or more. The chain has TRBV20-1 and TRBJ2-1; either TRBD1 or TRBD2 may fit D (5 bases each). Germline-derived CDR1 and CDR2 are DFQATT and SNEGSKA (reference sequence). V dropped 7 bases and J dropped 2 bases, with 15 bases sitting between them. The CDR3 is made up of 14 amino acids. In DNA form, the CDR3 reads TGCAGTGTCTTGGGACCGAGGACCTACAATGAGCAGTTCTTC. This translates into CSVLGPRTYNEQFF.

This clonotype occurred once. The chain joins TRBV7-8 to TRBJ1-5, with a possible D match to TRBD1 (5 bases). The length of the CDR3 is 17 residues. The ends were cut back, 4 bases at V and 1 base at J, with 17 bases in the middle. CDR1 and CDR2 (germline): SGHVS, FQNEAQ. The CDR3 protein is CASSSGLAGGSNQPQHF. The DNA for the CDR3 is TGTGCCAGCAGCTCGGGACTAGCGGGGGGGAGCAATCAGCCCCAGCATTTT.

The chain links TRBV9 to TRBJ2-1; TRBD2 aligns across 10 bases. Germline V gene sequence: CDR1 SGDLS, CDR2 YYNGEE. CDR3 size: 14 residues. V lost 5 bases to trimming and J lost 5 bases; unmatched junction nucleotides: 4. CDR3 DNA sequence: TGTGCCAGCAGACTTAGCGGGGGGCACAATGAGCAGTTCTTC. Residues: CASRLSGGHNEQFF.

The chain recombines TRBV12-3 or TRBV12-4 with TRBJ1-6; 9 nucleotides align to TRBD1. V lost 2 bases and J lost 8; bases outside the gene matches: 1. This CDR3 has 14 residues. CDR3 in DNA: TGTGCCAGCAGTTTACGACAGGGGGATTCACCCCTCCACTTT. This encodes CASSLRQGDSPLHF.

This clonotype has only one observation. A read error is possible here, since a much larger clone lies one base away. The CDR3 coding sequence is TGTGCCAGCAGCTCGGGAGACGGGATCGGCGAAAAACTGTTTTTT. Its translation is CASSSGDGIGEKLFF. The chain links TRBV6-6 to TRBJ1-4; D not certain. CDR3 size: 15 residues. V was trimmed by 6 bases and J by 8 bases, leaving 19 bases between them. Germline CDR1 is MNHNY and CDR2 is SVGAGI (reference sequence).

The V and J genes are TRBV10-3 and TRBJ2-1, with TRBD2 identical over 11 bases. The V gene's germline CDR1 is ENHRY and CDR2 SYGVKD. The CDR3 has 14 amino acids. V lost 10 bases and J lost 3; bases outside the gene matches: 5. In DNA form, the CDR3 reads TGTGCCACCGGGGGACTAGCGGACTACAATGAGCAGTTCTTC. This codes for CATGGLADYNEQFF.

Comments on this clonotype: One end of the junction is discordant with germline, which a read error may explain. The V and J genes are TRBV9 and TRBJ2-2; D is unresolved. The CDR3 consists of 14 residues. The germline V gene has CDR1 SGDLS and CDR2 YYNGEE. The CDR3 bases are TGTGCTAGCAGCTCCCGATCCCTGCCCGGGGAGCTGTTTTTT. It specifies CASSSRSLPGELFF.

V usage is TRBV7-3 and J usage is TRBJ2-2; 7 nucleotides align to TRBD1. V was pared by 3 bases and J by 2 bases, with 3 bases of the junction left unmatched. This CDR3 is built from 15 residues. Germline CDR1 SGHTA, CDR2 FQGTGA. The CDR3 is CASSFQGGNTGELFF. CDR3 coding DNA: TGTGCCAGCAGCTTTCAAGGGGGCAACACCGGGGAGCTGTTTTTT.

This clonotype was seen ten or more times. This rearrangement joins TRBV7-9 to TRBJ2-1, with D possibly matching TRBD2 (6 bases). CDR1 SEHNR and CDR2 FQNEAQ come from the germline V gene (reference sequence). Trimming took off 4 bases at V and 7 bases at J, with 14 bases between the two ends. This CDR3 is built from 14 residues. DNA for the CDR3: TGTGCCAGCAGCTACCCCGGGGGAAGGAATGAGCAGTTCTTC. Its protein is CASSYPGGRNEQFF. The full variable domain, with the rest looked up from reference TRBV7-9 and TRBJ2-1, is DTGVSQNPRHKITKRGQNVTFRCDPISEHNRLYWYRQTLGQGPEFLTYFQNEAQLEKSRLLSDRFSAERPKGSFSTLEIQRTEQGDSAMYLCASSYPGGRNEQFFGPGTRLTVL.

The chain joins TRBV7-9 to TRBJ2-3; D is undetermined. CDR3 length: 11 amino acids. The V end lost 4 bases, the J end lost 11 bases, and 10 bases lay between the germline ends. The germline gives CDR1 SEHNR, CDR2 FQNEAQ (reference sequence). CDR3 loop: CASSSRNEQYF. In DNA form, the CDR3 reads TGTGCCAGCAGCTCACGTAATGAGCAGTATTTT.

This clonotype occurred a few times. The chain links TRBV19 to TRBJ2-3; D ambiguous. From germline, CDR1 is LNHDA and CDR2 SQIVND (reference sequence). There are 14 residues in the CDR3. Between the trimmed V and J ends, which lost 6 bases and 4 bases, there was a span of 14 bases. CDR3 residues: CASRESFGPDTQYF. CDR3 DNA sequence: TGTGCCAGTAGAGAGTCTTTCGGCCCAGATACGCAGTATTTT.

At least ten counts were recorded for this clonotype. The chain joins TRBV7-6 to TRBJ1-6; 9 positions match TRBD1. With V trimmed by 2 bases and J by 7 bases, 3 bases remained unmatched. CDR3 length: 15 residues. Per germline, CDR1 SGHVS and CDR2 FNYEAQ. CDR3 bases: TGTGCCAGCAGCTTAAGACAGGGGGTAAATTCACCCCTCCACTTT. Translated: CASSLRQGVNSPLHF.

This clonotype was seen at least ten times. The rearrangement links TRBV19 to TRBJ2-2; D might be TRBD2 (6 bases). With 2 bases removed from V and 6 bases from J, the gap between germline ends came to 10 bases. This CDR3 has 14 amino acids. The germline V gene has CDR1 LNHDA and CDR2 SQIVND (reference sequence). CDR3 sequence (DNA): TGTGCCAGTAGTATAAAAACGGGGGCCGGGGAGCTGTTTTTT. This codes for CASSIKTGAGELFF.